The 6 T cell receptor beta chains below were found in one sample sequenced in a study of T cells after yellow fever vaccination. TCRdb fed the 5' RACE reads into MiXCR, producing one record per CDR3 protein. The table shows 450,000 to 550,000 distinct CDR3 sequences, with 21% occurring only once. The specimen was PBMCs, collected less than 25 days after the first yellow fever vaccination. Every receptor here comes from a man aged 18 to 29 who received the YFV17D yellow fever vaccine.

The table lists this clonotype with a few counts. V gene TRBV7-2 combines with J gene TRBJ2-3; D perhaps matches TRBD1 (6 bases). CDR3 size: 12 residues. The germline CDR1 and CDR2 sequences are SGHTA and FQGNSA. V gave up 8 bases and J gave up 2 bases, with 8 bases separating them. CDR3 sequence reads: CASGTYTDTQYF. Here the CDR3 DNA reads TGTGCCAGCGGGACATACACAGATACGCAGTATTTT.

There are a few counts of this clonotype. The V call is TRBV2, the J call TRBJ1-1; D is possibly TRBD1 (6 bases). This CDR3 is 13 amino acids long. CDR1 and CDR2 from the germline V gene are SNHLY and FYNNEI. V was shortened by 5 bases and J by 5 bases, with 12 bases between the two germline ends. In nucleotides, the CDR3 is TGTGCCAGCAGTATCACAGGGATAACTGAAGCTTTCTTT. This sequence encodes CASSITGITEAFF.

The chain combines TRBV27 with TRBJ2-3; D is unclear. Germline V gene lookup returns CDR1 MNHEY and CDR2 SMNVEV (reference sequence). CDR3 size: 14 residues. V lost 2 bases and J lost 0, with 6 bases in between. The CDR3 loop is CASSLDPSTDTQYF. DNA of the CDR3: TGTGCCAGCAGTTTAGATCCGAGCACAGATACGCAGTATTTT.

The DNA for the CDR3 is TGTGCCAGCAGCCAACTGGGTAGCCAACTTAACTATGGCTACACCTTC. It yields the protein CASSQLGSQLNYGYTF. This chain links TRBV3-1 with TRBJ1-2; D not certain. The CDR3 runs to 16 residues. CDR1 is LGHDT and CDR2 is YNNKEL in the germline V gene (reference sequence). Trimming shortened V by 2 bases and J by 1 base, and 14 bases separated the two germline ends.

This clonotype was counted between two and nine times. The chain uses TRBV4-2 and TRBJ1-1; 7 bases map to TRBD1. CDR1 is LGHNA, CDR2 YNFKEQ, per germline. Trimming removed 3 bases from V and 0 bases from J; junction bases left unmatched: 4. There are 15 residues in the CDR3. In DNA form, the CDR3 reads TGTGCCAGCAGCCACCTGACAGGGATGAACACTGAAGCTTTCTTT. Encoded protein: CASSHLTGMNTEAFF.

The gene calls are TRBV27 and TRBJ2-7, with unresolved D. Trimming left V 2 bases short and J 3 bases short, with 8 bases between. This CDR3 is built from 13 residues. Germline V gives CDR1 MNHEY, CDR2 SMNVEV (reference sequence). CDR3 nucleotides: TGTGCCAGCAGTTTAAAGGAATACTACGAGCAGTACTTC. It translates to CASSLKEYYEQYF.